The 13 T cell receptor beta chains listed next were all sequenced from one sample in a study of T cell responses to AZD1222 COVID-19 vaccine. TCRdb's table, derived via immunoSEQ multiplex PCR, lists solely in-frame clones and lacks some. This sample yields some 69,000 clones, of which under 90% are seen a single time; over 13% belongs to the top ten. The input for sequencing was peripheral blood, taken 28 days after the second AZD1222 dose. The receptors were sampled from an adult who received the AZD1222 COVID-19 vaccine.

This clone was counted a single time. V usage is TRBV19 and J usage is TRBJ2-7; D not resolved. The CDR3 runs to 14 residues. Germline V gives CDR1 LNHDA, CDR2 SQIVND (reference sequence). The V gene lost 0 bases and the J gene lost 3 bases, with 9 bases spanning the gap. DNA for the CDR3: TGTGCCAGTAGTATAGAGGGCTACCGCTACGAGCAGTACTTC. Residues: CASSIEGYRYEQYF. The full variable domain, completed using reference TRBV19 and TRBJ2-7, is DGGITQSPKYLFRKEGQNVTLSCEQNLNHDAMYWYRQDPGQGLRLIYYSQIVNDFQKGDIAEGYSVSREKKESFPLTVTSAQKNPTAFYLCASSIEGYRYEQYFGPGTRLTVT.

The chain employs TRBV30 and TRBJ1-3, with 8 positions matching TRBD1. Germline V gene sequence: CDR1 GTSNPN, CDR2 SVGIG (reference sequence). CDR3 length: 14 amino acids. V was pared by 6 bases and J by 6 bases, with 10 bases of the junction left unmatched. CDR3 sequence reads: CACLRTGKINTIYF. CDR3 nucleotide sequence: TGTGCCTGTCTGAGGACAGGGAAAATAAACACCATATATTTT.

The chain combines TRBV6-5 with TRBJ1-2, with 9 bases matching TRBD1. V dropped 4 bases and J dropped 8; count of bases not matched to a gene: 2. Germline V gene data show CDR1 as MNHEY and CDR2 as SVGAGI. This CDR3 has 12 amino acids. This CDR3 reads CASSSTGGGYTF. The CDR3 DNA reads TGTGCCAGCAGTTCTACAGGGGGCGGCTACACCTTC.

The rearrangement uses TRBV7-2 and TRBJ2-5; tentatively, D is TRBD1 or TRBD2 (5 bases each). Germline lookup yields CDR1 SGHTA and CDR2 FQGNSA. V lost 2 bases and J 5 bases, leaving 12 bases between the germline ends. The CDR3 runs to 14 residues. Here the CDR3 DNA reads TGTGCCAGCAGCTTACGTGGGGGTCGGGAGACCCAGTACTTC. It translates to CASSLRGGRETQYF.

The J gene is TRBJ1-4, the V gene TRBV11-2; D unresolved. CDR3 length: 11 residues. CDR1 and CDR2 (germline): SGHAT, FQNNGV. V was cut by 2 bases and J by 10 bases, with 5 bases left in between. In nucleotides, the CDR3 is TGTGCCAGCAGCTTATTTGGAAAACTGTTTTTT. It is translated as CASSLFGKLFF.

The chain couples TRBV6-5 to TRBJ1-6, with D unresolved. Germline V CDR1 and CDR2: MNHEY, SVGAGI. V was trimmed by 6 bases and J by 7 bases, leaving 10 bases between them. This CDR3 has 13 amino acids. The CDR3 loop reads CASRWEVNSPLHF. The CDR3 bases are TGTGCCAGCAGGTGGGAGGTCAATTCACCCCTCCACTTT.

J is TRBJ1-2 and V is TRBV19; 7 nucleotides match TRBD1. In germline, CDR1 is LNHDA, CDR2 SQIVND (reference sequence). The CDR3 sequence is 16 residues long. With 3 bases clipped from V and 2 bases from J, the junction kept 9 bases outside the gene matches. DNA of the CDR3: TGTGCCAGTAGTATGGTCACATTGGGACAGAACTATGGCTACACCTTC. The encoded protein is CASSMVTLGQNYGYTF.

This chain connects TRBV4-1 to TRBJ1-1; 7 bases fit TRBD1. CDR3 length: 17 residues. Germline V gives CDR1 MGHRA, CDR2 YSYEKL. V lost 6 bases, J lost 2 bases, and 15 bases stayed unmatched. The CDR3 sequence is CASRTQGRGGPNTEAFF. The CDR3 coding sequence is TGCGCCAGCAGGACGCAGGGCAGGGGGGGGCCAAACACTGAAGCTTTCTTT.

The V gene is TRBV13, the J gene TRBJ1-5; no clear D. The V end lost 0 bases, the J end lost 0 bases, and 9 bases lay between the germline ends. Germline V gives CDR1 PRHDT, CDR2 FYEKMQ (reference sequence). This CDR3 region has 16 residues. This chain's CDR3 is CASSLGGSDSNQPQHF. CDR3 coding DNA: TGTGCCAGCAGCTTAGGGGGCAGTGATAGCAATCAGCCCCAGCATTTT.

This sequence joins TRBV4-3 and TRBJ2-5, with D possibly TRBD1 on 6 matching bases. CDR3 size: 15 residues. Between the trimmed V and J ends, which lost 5 bases and 2 bases, there was a span of 15 bases. The V gene's germline CDR1 is LGHNA and CDR2 YSLEER. CDR3 in amino acids: CASSTHRERQETQYF. For the CDR3, the DNA is TGCGCCAGCAGCACCCACAGGGAGAGGCAAGAGACCCAGTACTTC.

The CDR3 spells CASSHFSSAEAFF. CDR3 in DNA: TGTGCCAGCAGCCATTTCTCATCAGCTGAAGCTTTCTTT. The rearrangement uses TRBV3-1 (or the pseudogene TRBV3-2) and TRBJ1-1, with D uncertain. The CDR3 extends over 13 amino acids. Trimming stripped 3 bases from V and 6 bases from J, with 11 bases between. Germline V lookup: CDR1 LGHDT, CDR2 YNNKEL (reference sequence).

The CDR3 DNA follows: TGTGCCAGTTCAGGACAGGGAACGTTTTATGGCTACACCTTC. It yields the protein CASSGQGTFYGYTF. V is TRBV6-6 and J is TRBJ1-2; TRBD1 aligns across 8 bases. This CDR3 spans 14 amino acids. Per the germline V gene, CDR1 is MNHNY and CDR2 is SVGAGI (reference sequence). The trim removed 9 bases at V and 5 bases at J, leaving 11 bases unmatched.

The chain combines TRBV30 with TRBJ1-2; D unresolved. The CDR3 is 15 residues long. The germline CDR1 and CDR2 sequences are GTSNPN and SVGIG (reference sequence). V shed 2 bases and J shed 5 bases, with 18 bases lying between them. The CDR3 loop is CAWSRSMDGVYGYTF. CDR3 nucleotide sequence: TGTGCCTGGAGTCGGTCGATGGACGGAGTATATGGCTACACCTTC. The full variable domain, its missing parts supplied by reference TRBV30 and TRBJ1-2, is SQTIHQWPATLVQPVGSPLSLECTVEGTSNPNLYWYRQAAGRGLQLLFYSVGIGQISSEVPQNLSASRPQDRQFILSSKKLLLSDSGFYLCAWSRSMDGVYGYTFGSGTRLTVV.